This is a list of T cell receptor beta chains from one sample in a study of cytomegalovirus exposure and HLA in healthy donors. Clones were sequenced by immunoSEQ multiplex PCR, and TCRdb holds only the in-frame ones, with some missing. The sample lists 60,000 to 85,000 clones; about 80% were seen once. Input material: PBMCs. Receptors were obtained from a man in his forties in good health and CMV-seronegative. Each CDR3 is given with its conserved first and last residue. D genes are given only for firm matches.

j_call | v_call | d_call | cdr3_aa
. | TRBV6-5 | TRBD2 | CASKTRTSSLEQYF
TRBJ2-5 | TRBV5-1 | TRBD2 | CASSLPPGGEETQYF
TRBJ2-1 | TRBV7-3 | TRBD2 | CASSLKGTSGGSSYNEQFF
TRBJ2-7 | TRBV28 | TRBD2 | CASSPGLAGGTLTQYF
TRBJ1-2 | TRBV25-1 | . | CATSGGGFGYTF
TRBJ1-6 | TRBV9 | . | CASSPRTDSSYNSPLHF
TRBJ2-1 | TRBV7-3 | . | CASSWRQDSYEQFF
TRBJ2-2 | TRBV7-3 | . | CASSLRRAGELFF
TRBJ2-3 | TRBV6-5 | . | CASTPTGTDTQYF
TRBJ1-2 | TRBV5-1 | . | CASSPQADSRGYTF
TRBJ2-3 | TRBV6-6 | TRBD2 | CASMWRGGSSTDTQYF
TRBJ2-7 | TRBV7-2 | . | CASSGGGSSSYEQYF
TRBJ2-2 | TRBV2 | . | CASNFWGAGELFF
TRBJ1-2 | TRBV9 | TRBD1 | CASSWDREAGYTF
TRBJ1-1 | TRBV19 | . | CASTNTPGTEAFF
TRBJ2-7 | TRBV7-9 | TRBD1 | CASSKDRGAYEQYF
TRBJ1-6 | TRBV11-2 | TRBD1 | CASSLTQGRSPLHF